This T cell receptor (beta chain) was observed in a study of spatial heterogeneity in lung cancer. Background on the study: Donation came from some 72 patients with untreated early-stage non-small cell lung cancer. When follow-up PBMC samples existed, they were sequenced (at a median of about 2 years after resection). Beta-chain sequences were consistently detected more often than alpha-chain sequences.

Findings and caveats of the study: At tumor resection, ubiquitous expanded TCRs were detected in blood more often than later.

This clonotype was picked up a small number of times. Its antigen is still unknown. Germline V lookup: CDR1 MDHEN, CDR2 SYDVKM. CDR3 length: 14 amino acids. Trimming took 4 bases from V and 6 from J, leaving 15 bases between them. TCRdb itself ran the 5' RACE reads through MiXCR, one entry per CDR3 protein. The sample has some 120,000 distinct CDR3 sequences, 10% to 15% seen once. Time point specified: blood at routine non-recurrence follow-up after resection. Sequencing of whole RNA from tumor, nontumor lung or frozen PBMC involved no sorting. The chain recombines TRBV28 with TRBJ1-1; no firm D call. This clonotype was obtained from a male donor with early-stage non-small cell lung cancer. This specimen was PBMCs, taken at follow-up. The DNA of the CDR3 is TGTGCCAGCAGTTACCGCGGGAGAGTCTCTGAAGCTTTCTTT. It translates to CASSYRGRVSEAFF.